The T cell receptor (beta chain) under discussion was sequenced for a study of CD4 T cells in relation to SARS-CoV-2 and coronaviruses. Germline CDR1 is MGHDK and CDR2 is SYGVNS. This CDR3 is 9 amino acids long. The V end was cut by 10 bases, the J end by 6 bases, with 6 bases between. The unexposed donors gave CD4+ T cells in about 2011-2018, prior to COVID-19. CD4+ T cells were isolated from the cells after 10 days of culture. The repertoire was sequenced with immunoSEQ multiplex PCR; TCRdb's copy has only in-frame clones and lacks some. The table lists about 23,000 clones, about 80% of them singletons. Concerning this clone: Antigen specificity is unknown.

V usage is TRBV25-1 and J usage is TRBJ2-5; unclear D gene. This clonotype was sampled from a human donor in good health. The sample consisted of CD4+ T cells from PBMCs, cultured in vitro. CDR3 nucleotide sequence: TGTGCCACCCCGAAGACCCAGTACTTC. It translates to CATPKTQYF.